This TCR beta chain is drawn from a study of human T cells and chemical hapten exposure. Study-wide context: Chiefly women, the patients showed alopecia areata, totalis or universalis.

TCRdb reprocessed the RACE reads via MiXCR and lists one record per CDR3 protein. The sample records approximately 400,000 distinct CDR3 sequences, more than 4.5% being singletons. The time point is: patch test 1, 2 weeks after DPC sensitization. Sample treatment: therapeutic diphenylcyclopropenone sensitization with weekly scalp DPC. Alopecia patients between 18 and 70 years old and suitable for DPC were used as donors. Per the germline V gene, CDR1 is SNHLY and CDR2 is FYNNEI. The CDR3 loop spans 13 amino acids. V was shortened by 5 bases and J by 8 bases, with 15 bases between the two germline ends.

The chain has TRBV2 and TRBJ1-2; D might be TRBD1 (5 bases). The TCR was taken from a woman in her forties or fifties with alopecia areata. Some clones in this sample may be carry-over from other donors' samples. This material consisted of whole blood, taken in connection with sensitization to the hapten diphenylcyclopropenone (DPC). The CDR3 spells CASSLRGSGGYTF. The DNA of the CDR3 is TGTGCCAGCAGTCTTAGGGGCTCGGGCGGCTACACCTTC.